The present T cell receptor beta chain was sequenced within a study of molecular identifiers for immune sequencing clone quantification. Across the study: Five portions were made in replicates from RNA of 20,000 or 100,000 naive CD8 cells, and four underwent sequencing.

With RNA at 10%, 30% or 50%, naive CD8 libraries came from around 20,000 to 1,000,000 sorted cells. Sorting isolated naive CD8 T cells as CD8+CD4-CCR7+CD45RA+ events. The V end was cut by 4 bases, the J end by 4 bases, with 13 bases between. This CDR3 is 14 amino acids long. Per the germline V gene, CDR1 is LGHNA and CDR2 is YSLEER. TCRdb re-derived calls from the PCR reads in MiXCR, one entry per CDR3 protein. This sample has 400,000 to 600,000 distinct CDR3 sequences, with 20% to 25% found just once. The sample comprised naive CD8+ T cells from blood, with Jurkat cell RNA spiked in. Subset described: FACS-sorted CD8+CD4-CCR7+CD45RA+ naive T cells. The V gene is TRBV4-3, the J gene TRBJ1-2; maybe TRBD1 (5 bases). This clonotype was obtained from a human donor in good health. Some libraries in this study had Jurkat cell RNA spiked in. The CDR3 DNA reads TGCGCCAGCAGCCTTGGGGCCGGCCCCTATGGCTACACCTTC. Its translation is CASSLGAGPYGYTF.